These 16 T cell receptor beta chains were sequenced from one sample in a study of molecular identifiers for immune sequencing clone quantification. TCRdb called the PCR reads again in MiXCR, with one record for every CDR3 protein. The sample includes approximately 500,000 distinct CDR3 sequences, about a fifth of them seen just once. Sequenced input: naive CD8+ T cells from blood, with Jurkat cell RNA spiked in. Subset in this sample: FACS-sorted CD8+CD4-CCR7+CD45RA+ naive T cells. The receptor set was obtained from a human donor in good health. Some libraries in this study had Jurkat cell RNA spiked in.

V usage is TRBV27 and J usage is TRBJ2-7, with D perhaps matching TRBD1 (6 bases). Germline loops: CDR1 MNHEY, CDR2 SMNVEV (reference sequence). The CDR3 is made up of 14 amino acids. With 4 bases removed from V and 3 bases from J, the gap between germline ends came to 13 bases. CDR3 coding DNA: TGTGCCAGCAGTTCAGGGGACGCTAACTACGAGCAGTACTTC. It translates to CASSSGDANYEQYF.

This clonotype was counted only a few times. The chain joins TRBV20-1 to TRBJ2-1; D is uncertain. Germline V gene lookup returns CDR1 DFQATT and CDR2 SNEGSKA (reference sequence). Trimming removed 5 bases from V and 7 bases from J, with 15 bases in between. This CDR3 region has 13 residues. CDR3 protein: CSAPGWDLNEQFF. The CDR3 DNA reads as TGCAGTGCTCCAGGCTGGGATCTGAATGAGCAGTTCTTC.

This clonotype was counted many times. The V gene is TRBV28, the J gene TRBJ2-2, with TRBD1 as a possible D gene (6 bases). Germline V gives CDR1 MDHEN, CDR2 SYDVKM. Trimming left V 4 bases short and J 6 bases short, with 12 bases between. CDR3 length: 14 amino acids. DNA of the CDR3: TGTGCCAGCAGTTCCTGGACAGTCTCCGGGGAGCTGTTTTTT. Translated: CASSSWTVSGELFF.

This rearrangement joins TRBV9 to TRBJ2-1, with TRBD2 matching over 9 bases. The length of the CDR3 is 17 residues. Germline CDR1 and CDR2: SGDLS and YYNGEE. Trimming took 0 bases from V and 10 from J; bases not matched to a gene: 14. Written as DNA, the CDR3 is TGTGCCAGCAGCGTAGGGACCTTAGCGGGAGAGGGGGTGGAGCAGTTCTTC. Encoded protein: CASSVGTLAGEGVEQFF.

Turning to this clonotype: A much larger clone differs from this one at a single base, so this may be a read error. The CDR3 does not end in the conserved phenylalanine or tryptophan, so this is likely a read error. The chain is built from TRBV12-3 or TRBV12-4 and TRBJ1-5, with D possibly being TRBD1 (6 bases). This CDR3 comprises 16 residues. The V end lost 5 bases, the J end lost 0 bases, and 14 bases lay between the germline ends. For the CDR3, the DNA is TGTGCCAGCAGTCTGCAGGGGCTTTATAGCAATCAGCCCCAGCATCTT. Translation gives CASSLQGLYSNQPQHL.

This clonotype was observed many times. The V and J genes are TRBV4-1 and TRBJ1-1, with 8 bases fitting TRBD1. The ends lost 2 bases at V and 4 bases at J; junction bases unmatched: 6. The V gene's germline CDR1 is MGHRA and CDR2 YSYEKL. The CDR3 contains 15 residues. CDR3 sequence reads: CASSQMTGVATEAFF. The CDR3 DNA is TGCGCCAGCAGCCAAATGACAGGGGTTGCCACTGAAGCTTTCTTT.

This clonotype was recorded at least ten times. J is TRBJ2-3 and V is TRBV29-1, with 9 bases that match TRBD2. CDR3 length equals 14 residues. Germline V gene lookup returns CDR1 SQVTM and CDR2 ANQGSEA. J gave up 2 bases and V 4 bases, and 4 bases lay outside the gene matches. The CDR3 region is CSVATSGYTDTQYF. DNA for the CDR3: TGCAGCGTTGCGACTAGCGGATACACAGATACGCAGTATTTT.

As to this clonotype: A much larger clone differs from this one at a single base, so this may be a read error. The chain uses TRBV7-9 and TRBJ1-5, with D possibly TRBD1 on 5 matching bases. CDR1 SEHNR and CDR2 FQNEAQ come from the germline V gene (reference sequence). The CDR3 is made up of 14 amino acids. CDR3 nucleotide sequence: TGTGCCAGCAGCCCCCCAGGGATCTACTGGCCCCAGCGTTTT. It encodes CASSPPGIYWPQRF.

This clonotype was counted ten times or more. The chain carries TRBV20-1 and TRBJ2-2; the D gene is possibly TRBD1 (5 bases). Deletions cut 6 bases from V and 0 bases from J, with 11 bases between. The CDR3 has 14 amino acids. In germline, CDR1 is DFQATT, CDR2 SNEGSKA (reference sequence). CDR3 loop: CSAQGRSNTGELFF. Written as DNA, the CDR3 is TGCAGTGCCCAGGGCAGATCGAACACCGGGGAGCTGTTTTTT.

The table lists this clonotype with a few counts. The CDR3 spells CASSLGGGAGNEQFF. The CDR3 DNA reads as TGTGCCAGCAGTTTGGGCGGGGGGGCCGGCAATGAGCAGTTCTTC. The chain uses TRBV12-3 or TRBV12-4 and TRBJ2-1; 9 nucleotides line up with TRBD2. The CDR3 is 15 amino acids. V lost 3 bases to trimming and J lost 6 bases; unmatched junction nucleotides: 6.

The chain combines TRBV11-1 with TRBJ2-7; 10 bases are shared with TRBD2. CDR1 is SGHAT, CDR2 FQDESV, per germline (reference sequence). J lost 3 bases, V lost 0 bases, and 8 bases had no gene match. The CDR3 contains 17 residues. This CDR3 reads CASSLATSGEIVYEQYF. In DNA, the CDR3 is TGTGCCAGCAGCTTAGCCACTAGCGGGGAAATTGTCTACGAGCAGTACTTC.

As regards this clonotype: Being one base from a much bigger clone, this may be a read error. CDR3 DNA sequence: TGTGCCAGCAGCTTGTGGATGGGGGCGAGCGACGAGCAGTACTTC. It is translated as CASSLWMGASDEQYF. The J gene is TRBJ2-7, the V gene TRBV5-3; possibly TRBD1 for D (6 bases). TRBV5-3 is labeled an ORF, and its function is uncertain. The CDR3 totals 15 residues.

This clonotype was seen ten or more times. The CDR3 spells CASSWPSADTQYF. CDR3 DNA sequence: TGTGCCAGCAGCTGGCCTAGCGCAGATACGCAGTATTTT. This chain uses TRBV5-8 with TRBJ2-3, with a tentative D call TRBD2 (6 bases). V dropped 3 bases and J dropped 4 bases, with 9 bases sitting between them. CDR3 length: 13 residues. The germline gives CDR1 SGHTS, CDR2 YDEGEE.

CDR3 bases: TGTGCCTGGAGTTATAGGGACAGCCCTGGTTACGAGCAGTACTTC. Its protein product is CAWSYRDSPGYEQYF. The chain is built from TRBV30 and TRBJ2-7; 7 nucleotides line up with TRBD1. Germline CDR1 and CDR2: GTSNPN and SVGIG (reference sequence). The CDR3 consists of 15 residues. The V segment lost 2 bases and the J segment 4 bases; nucleotides outside the gene matches: 11.

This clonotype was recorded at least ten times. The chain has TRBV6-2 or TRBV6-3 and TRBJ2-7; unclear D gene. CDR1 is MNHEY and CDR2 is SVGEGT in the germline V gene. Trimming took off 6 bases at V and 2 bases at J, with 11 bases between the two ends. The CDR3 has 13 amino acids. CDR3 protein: CASSPKGPYEQYF. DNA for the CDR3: TGTGCCAGCAGCCCCAAGGGCCCCTACGAGCAGTACTTC.

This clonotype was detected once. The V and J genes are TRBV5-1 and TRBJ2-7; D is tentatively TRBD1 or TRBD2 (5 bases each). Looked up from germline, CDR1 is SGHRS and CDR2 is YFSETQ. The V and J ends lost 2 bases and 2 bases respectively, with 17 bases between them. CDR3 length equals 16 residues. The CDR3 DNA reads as TGCGCCAGCAGCTTCTCAGGGACCCCGTCTACCTACGAGCAGTACTTC. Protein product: CASSFSGTPSTYEQYF.